The rows below give T cell receptor beta chains drawn from one sample of a study of shared clonotypes between healthy human individuals. The protocol was immunoSEQ multiplex PCR, while the TCRdb copy is restricted to in-frame clones and leaves out a portion. The profile shows 1,500,000 or so clones, 96% of them singletons. The sample consisted of naive CD4+ T cells sorted from blood. These receptors all come from a man aged 25-40 years in good health. Both conserved end residues are part of each CDR3. The D gene is left open where the match is weak. Clone size is stated in some rows and not others, as once, few, many or a class when expanded.

clone size: once; D gene: TRBD1; V gene: TRBV7-8; J gene: TRBJ1-5; CDR3 protein: CASSFWGDRVVQPQHF; CDR3 DNA: TGTGCCAGCAGCTTCTGGGGGGACAGGGTGGTTCAGCCCCAGCATTTT
clone size: .; D gene: .; V gene: TRBV12-5; J gene: TRBJ2-7; CDR3 protein: CASGSHLYEQYF; CDR3 DNA: TGTGCTAGTGGTTCCCATTTATACGAGCAGTACTTC
clone size: .; D gene: TRBD1; V gene: TRBV11-2; J gene: TRBJ2-7; CDR3 protein: CASSLVGTGVFYEQYF; CDR3 DNA: TGTGCCAGCAGCTTAGTCGGGACAGGGGTCTTCTACGAGCAGTACTTC
clone size: .; D gene: TRBD1; V gene: TRBV19; J gene: TRBJ2-4; CDR3 protein: CASSTTGANIQYF; CDR3 DNA: TGTGCCAGTAGTACCACAGGGGCAAACATTCAGTACTTC
clone size: .; D gene: .; V gene: TRBV5-1; J gene: TRBJ2-5; CDR3 protein: CASRQGGTQETQYF; CDR3 DNA: TGCGCCAGCAGGCAGGGTGGGACCCAAGAGACCCAGTACTTC
clone size: .; D gene: .; V gene: TRBV30; J gene: TRBJ2-5; CDR3 protein: CAWSVTGRYQETQYF; CDR3 DNA: TGTGCCTGGAGTGTTACGGGAAGATACCAAGAGACCCAGTACTTC
clone size: .; D gene: TRBD1; V gene: TRBV10-3; J gene: TRBJ1-1; CDR3 protein: CAIRTLTGGRTEAFF; CDR3 DNA: TGTGCCATCAGGACTCTCACAGGGGGACGCACTGAAGCTTTCTTT
clone size: .; D gene: .; V gene: TRBV5-1; J gene: TRBJ2-7; CDR3 protein: CASSLGSQISYEQYF; CDR3 DNA: TGCGCCAGCAGCTTGGGCAGCCAAATCTCCTACGAGCAGTACTTC
clone size: .; D gene: .; V gene: TRBV27; J gene: TRBJ2-1; CDR3 protein: CASSRTGSYNEQFF; CDR3 DNA: TGTGCCAGCAGTAGAACAGGGTCTTACAATGAGCAGTTCTTC
clone size: .; D gene: .; V gene: TRBV5-4; J gene: TRBJ2-1; CDR3 protein: CASSPGTQIMNEQFF; CDR3 DNA: TGTGCCAGCAGCCCCGGGACACAGATTATGAATGAGCAGTTCTTC
clone size: .; D gene: TRBD2; V gene: TRBV9; J gene: TRBJ2-1; CDR3 protein: CASSDGTSGSNYNEQFF; CDR3 DNA: TGTGCCAGCAGCGACGGGACTAGCGGGAGTAACTACAATGAGCAGTTCTTC
clone size: .; D gene: TRBD1; V gene: TRBV28; J gene: TRBJ1-2; CDR3 protein: CASSPQGADNYGYTF; CDR3 DNA: TGTGCCAGCAGTCCGCAGGGGGCGGATAACTATGGCTACACCTTC
clone size: .; D gene: .; V gene: TRBV6-1; J gene: TRBJ2-7; CDR3 protein: CASSFGATYEQYF; CDR3 DNA: TGTGCCAGCAGTTTTGGGGCGACCTACGAGCAGTACTTC
clone size: once; D gene: .; V gene: TRBV6-5; J gene: TRBJ2-5; CDR3 protein: CASTSEFETQYF; CDR3 DNA: TGTGCCAGCACGTCCGAGTTTGAGACCCAGTACTTC
clone size: .; D gene: .; V gene: TRBV10-3; J gene: TRBJ1-1; CDR3 protein: CASREIGTEAFF; CDR3 DNA: TGTGCCAGCCGGGAGATAGGCACTGAAGCTTTCTTT
clone size: once; D gene: TRBD1; V gene: TRBV27; J gene: TRBJ2-7; CDR3 protein: CASSSTGTGSYEQYF; CDR3 DNA: TGTGCCAGCAGTTCCACCGGGACAGGTTCCTACGAGCAGTACTTC
clone size: .; D gene: TRBD1; V gene: TRBV6-1; J gene: TRBJ2-7; CDR3 protein: CASIRDSSYEQYF; CDR3 DNA: TGTGCCAGCATCCGGGACAGTTCCTACGAGCAGTACTTC
clone size: .; D gene: TRBD1; V gene: TRBV27; J gene: TRBJ2-2; CDR3 protein: CASRLDRVTGELFF; CDR3 DNA: TGTGCCAGCAGACTCGACAGGGTCACCGGGGAGCTGTTTTTT
clone size: .; D gene: .; V gene: TRBV6-1; J gene: TRBJ2-3; CDR3 protein: CASSGSGSTDTQYF; CDR3 DNA: TGTGCCAGCAGTGGAAGCGGCAGCACAGATACGCAGTATTTT